This T cell receptor (beta chain) derives from a study of cytomegalovirus exposure and HLA in healthy donors. Study-wide results and limits: Researchers counted 164 TCR beta chains as cytomegalovirus-associated. For TCR beta chains, V- and J-gene trimming was later linked to a missense DCLRE1C variant.

V lost 5 bases to trimming and J lost 6 bases; unmatched junction nucleotides: 6. The CDR3 length is 14 residues. Germline V gene lookup returns CDR1 MNHEY and CDR2 SMNVEV (reference sequence). PCR involved 60 Vbeta and 13 Jbeta primers. Produced via immunoSEQ multiplex PCR; TCRdb's table is partial and in-frame only. The sample gives under 150,000 clones, approximately 9% of which show up once; approximately 1.8% is in the top ten. This clone came up a few times. Its antigen is unidentified. The source material was PBMCs. This rearrangement joins TRBV27 to TRBJ2-3, with 9 bases lining up with TRBD2. This receptor was taken from a male donor in good health and CMV-seronegative. CDR3 residues: CASSPLAGSDTQYF. CDR3 nucleotide sequence: TGTGCCAGCAGTCCGCTAGCGGGGAGCGATACGCAGTATTTT.